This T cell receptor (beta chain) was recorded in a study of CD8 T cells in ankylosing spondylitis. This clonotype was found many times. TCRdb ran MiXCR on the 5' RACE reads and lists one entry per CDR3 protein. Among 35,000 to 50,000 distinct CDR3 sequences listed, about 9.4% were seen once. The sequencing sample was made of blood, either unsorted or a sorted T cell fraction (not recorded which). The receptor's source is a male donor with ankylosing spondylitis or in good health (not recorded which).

The CDR3 is CAISAATGTGYEQYF. CDR3 nucleotides: TGTGCCATCAGTGCCGCGACAGGGACCGGGTACGAGCAGTACTTC. This rearrangement joins TRBV10-3 to TRBJ2-7; 7 nucleotides match TRBD1. The junction had 10 bases not matched to a gene; V was cut back by 4 bases and J by 4 bases. Germline V gives CDR1 ENHRY, CDR2 SYGVKD. The CDR3 consists of 15 residues.